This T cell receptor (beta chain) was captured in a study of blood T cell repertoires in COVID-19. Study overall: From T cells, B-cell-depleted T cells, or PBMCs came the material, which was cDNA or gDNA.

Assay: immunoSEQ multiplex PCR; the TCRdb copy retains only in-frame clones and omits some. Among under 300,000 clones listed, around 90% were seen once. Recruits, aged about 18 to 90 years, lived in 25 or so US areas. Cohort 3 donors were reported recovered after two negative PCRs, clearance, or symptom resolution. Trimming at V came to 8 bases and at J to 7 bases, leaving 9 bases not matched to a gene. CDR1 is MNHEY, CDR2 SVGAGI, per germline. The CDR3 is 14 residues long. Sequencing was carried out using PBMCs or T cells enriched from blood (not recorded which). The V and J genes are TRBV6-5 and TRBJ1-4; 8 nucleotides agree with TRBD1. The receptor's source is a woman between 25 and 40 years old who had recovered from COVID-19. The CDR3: CASGRQGLVEKLFF. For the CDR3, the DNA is TGTGCCAGCGGGAGACAGGGGCTGGTTGAAAAACTGTTTTTT.